These 8 T cell receptor beta chains were sequenced from one sample in a study of beta chain features in type 1 diabetes. General study findings and limits: Moderate yet significant TCRB CDR3 shortening was seen in Type 1 diabetes patients in all four CD4+ subsets.

Antigens of these TCRs are unknown. The isolated RNA, all of it, was reverse transcribed, so expressed TCRB transcripts were what got sequenced. Here immunoSEQ multiplex PCR was the method, and the copy in TCRdb shows in-frame clones only, minus some. Among hundreds of thousands of clones listed, under 15% were seen once. Sequencing was performed on naive CD4+ T cells from blood. These receptors were obtained from a man in his late teens or twenties with type 1 diabetes.

This clone was counted a few times. V gene TRBV30 combines with J gene TRBJ1-5; weak D call: TRBD1 (5 bases). Trimming left V 3 bases short and J 7 bases short, with 13 bases between. CDR1 GTSNPN and CDR2 SVGIG come from the germline V gene (reference sequence). The CDR3 is made up of 13 amino acids. The CDR3 region has the DNA TGTGCCTGGAGCCTGGGGGTTTGGCAGCCCCAGCATTTT. Protein product: CAWSLGVWQPQHF.

This clone came up a few times. J is TRBJ1-2 and V is TRBV12-5; TRBD1 might be the D (5 bases). Germline loops: CDR1 LGHNT, CDR2 FRNRAP. The V end was cut by 6 bases, the J end by 2 bases, with 10 bases between. The CDR3 covers 13 residues. As DNA, the CDR3 is TGTGCTAGTGGCGGGGACGGGAACTATGGCTACACCTTC. Its translation is CASGGDGNYGYTF.

This clone has a handful of counts. This chain connects TRBV27 to TRBJ2-3; 10 bases agree with TRBD2. V was clipped by 2 bases and J by 1 base; unmatched bases: 0. The CDR3 loop spans 15 amino acids. The germline V gene has CDR1 MNHEY and CDR2 SMNVEV (reference sequence). CDR3 in DNA: TGTGCCAGCAGTTTAACTAGCGGGGGCACAGATACGCAGTATTTT. This codes for CASSLTSGGTDTQYF.

This clone was seen once. The chain uses TRBV15 and TRBJ1-1; D remains ambiguous. The V gene lost 0 bases and the J gene lost 4 bases, with 18 bases spanning the gap. The V gene's germline CDR1 is LNHNV and CDR2 YYDKDF (reference sequence). The CDR3 consists of 17 residues. CDR3 residues: CATSRDRSPTESTEAFF. In nucleotides, the CDR3 is TGTGCCACCAGCAGAGATCGAAGTCCCACGGAATCCACTGAAGCTTTCTTT.

This clone was seen more than once but under ten times. This chain links TRBV30 with TRBJ1-6; D not resolved. The CDR3 length is 11 residues. CDR1 GTSNPN and CDR2 SVGIG come from the germline V gene (reference sequence). The V gene lost 4 bases and the J gene lost 13 bases, with 11 bases spanning the gap. CDR3 sequence (DNA): TGTGCCTGGACGGCGGGGTATCCCCTCCACTTT. Translated: CAWTAGYPLHF.

This clone was seen only a few times. The J gene is TRBJ1-1, the V gene TRBV29-1, with 7 bases aligning to TRBD1. This CDR3 is 14 amino acids long. The junction had 9 bases not matched to a gene; V was cut back by 4 bases and J by 4 bases. Per the germline V gene, CDR1 is SQVTM and CDR2 is ANQGSEA. The CDR3 DNA is TGCAGCGTTGTCCGGACGACAGGGTCCACTGAAGCTTTCTTT. As protein: CSVVRTTGSTEAFF.

The rearrangement uses TRBV15 and TRBJ1-5, with 10 bases that match TRBD1. Germline lookup yields CDR1 LNHNV and CDR2 YYDKDF (reference sequence). The CDR3 has 15 amino acids. V shed 6 bases and J 6 bases; nucleotides not matched to a gene: 8. The CDR3 sequence is CATRGDRGGPQPQHF. CDR3 in DNA: TGTGCCACCAGGGGGGACAGGGGCGGGCCTCAGCCCCAGCATTTT.

V gene TRBV6-5 combines with J gene TRBJ2-1; D is unclear. V shed 9 bases and J shed 3 bases, with 15 bases lying between them. This CDR3 contains 14 residues. Germline lookup yields CDR1 MNHEY and CDR2 SVGAGI. As DNA, the CDR3 is TGTGCCAGGGGCGGCCTGGGAAACTACAATGAGCAGTTCTTC. Translating gives CARGGLGNYNEQFF.